The source of this T cell receptor (beta chain) is a study of shared clonotypes between healthy human individuals. Germline V gene lookup returns CDR1 SGHRS and CDR2 YFSETQ. The germline V and J ends were trimmed by 4 bases and 2 bases, with 10 bases remaining between them. The CDR3 has 14 residues. On this clone itself: Its antigen remains unidentified.

Study findings and constraints: With four donors compared, 4% to 5% of naive CD4 clonotypes were shared. Compared with memory subsets, naive subsets generally had larger estimated richness.

Profiling relied on immunoSEQ multiplex PCR, and the TCRdb table lists in-frame clones only, not all of them. Among over 1.4 million clones listed, roughly 96% were seen once. V and J are TRBV5-1 and TRBJ1-5, with D possibly TRBD1 on 5 matching bases. The sample comprised naive CD4+ T cells sorted from blood. As for subset: CD45RA+ positively selected. The TCR was taken from a man aged 30 to 39 in good health. This CDR3 is CASSEGAGNQPQHF. CDR3 DNA sequence: TGCGCCAGCAGCGAAGGGGCGGGCAATCAGCCCCAGCATTTT.